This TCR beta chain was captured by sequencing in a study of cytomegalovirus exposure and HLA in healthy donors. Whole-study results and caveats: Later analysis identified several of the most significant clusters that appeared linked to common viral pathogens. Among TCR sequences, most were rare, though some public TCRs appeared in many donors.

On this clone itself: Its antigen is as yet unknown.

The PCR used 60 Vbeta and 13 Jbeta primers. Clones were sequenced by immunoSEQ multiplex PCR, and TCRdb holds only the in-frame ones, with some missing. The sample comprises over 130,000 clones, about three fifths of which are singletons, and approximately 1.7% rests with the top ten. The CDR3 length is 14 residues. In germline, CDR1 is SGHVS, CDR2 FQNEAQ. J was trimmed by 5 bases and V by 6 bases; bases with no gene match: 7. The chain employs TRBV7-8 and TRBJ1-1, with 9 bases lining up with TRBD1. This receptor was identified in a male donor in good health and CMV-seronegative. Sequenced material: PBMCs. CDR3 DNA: TGTGCCAGCAGGAACAGGGGGCTGGGGACTGAAGCTTTCTTT. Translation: CASRNRGLGTEAFF.